This T cell receptor beta chain was recovered during a study of blood T cells in healthy people across ages (dated by TCRdb to the mid-2010s). With respect to the entire study: In model experiments, roughly one uniquely barcoded TCR beta cDNA molecule per two T cells was captured by template switching. The donors were divided into four age groups: young (average around 16 years), middle-aged (around 41), aged (under 70) and long-lived (more than 75). Using the same blood draw, the study looked at two additional independent replicas of 1 million unique cDNA reads for two donors, one aged 18 to 30 and the other aged 80 or older. Donors of different ages were randomly distributed across sequencing lanes to avoid experimental bias. The study measured age-related changes in TCR beta repertoire diversity using deep sequencing normalized with unique cDNA molecular identifiers. Overall results and qualifications from the work: Because the CMV infection status of the donors was unknown, age-related changes in expanded clonotypes may potentially have been confounded. Observed TCR beta diversity correlated strongly with the percentage of naive T cells measured by flow cytometry. Compared with the aged group, the long-lived group had more naive CD4+ T cells, fewer expanded clones and increased TCR diversity, a pattern suggesting age selection. Since profiling was done on bulk unsorted PBMCs, naive and antigen-experienced compartments could not be conclusively compared. Observed TCR beta diversity per million T cells fell roughly linearly with age, and a significant reduction was already apparent by age about 43. Estimates of total diversity based on one million sequenced T cells were considered lower bounds and underestimates.

Systemically healthy Caucasian individuals from Russia, over 30 in total and aged roughly 6 to 100 years, were included as donors. Each donor gave approximately 9.3 milliliters of peripheral blood, collected into EDTA-treated Vacutainer tubes. Ficoll-Paque density-gradient centrifugation was used to isolate PBMCs, with at least 7 million obtained per sample. Trizol reagent was used to extract total RNA from the PBMCs, yielding at least 6 micrograms per sample. For every donor, flow cytometry on a PBMC aliquot measured the percentage of naive CD45RAhigh/CD27high T cells. Details on this clonotype: What antigen it recognizes has not been identified. Qualities for individual bases were not recorded, and no much larger clone is one base off.

Library generation was performed with 5' RACE. The instrument given in TCRdb is Illumina HiSeq 2500. A second PCR of about 6 to 11 cycles was performed with a sample-barcoded 5' primer and a J-beta primer mix. Each TCR beta cDNA molecule received a unique molecular identifier from a template-switch 5' adaptor carrying 12 random nucleotides. At least 3 million CDR3-containing paired-end reads were obtained from each sample. First-strand cDNA synthesis was performed from all RNA using the Mint cDNA synthesis kit, with priming by a TRBC-specific oligonucleotide. Following uracil-DNA glycosylase treatment, all cDNA underwent a first 18-cycle PCR with the universal primers M1SS and BC2_uni_R. Turning to the authors' computational methods: Each sample was normalized by randomly selecting 1 million high-quality reads, each carrying a distinct molecular identifier. Reads with shared molecular identifiers were discarded instead of being binned into consensus sequences. MiTCR, with a Q25 quality threshold and the strictest error-elimination algorithm, was used for CDR3 identification, clonotype clustering and error correction. A nonparametric unseen species model with Euler transformation was used to estimate lower-bound total TCR beta diversity. Through fastp at Q25 and MiXCR, TCRdb rebuilt clones from the public reads, retaining in-frame beta chains. A single entry per CDR3 protein holds the most common genes and DNA from its merged rows. The V and J calls come from TCRdb's annotation, not from the publication. The sample includes around 1.5 million distinct CDR3 sequences, with about 32% observed a single time. The ten largest account for approximately 11% of the sample.

The sequencing input was blood. The source of this sequence is a woman aged 25 to 39 in good health.

DNA sequence: TGTGCCAGCAGCTTAGTTGGAGGGGAGGGGACCAAAAACATTCAGTACTTC. It translates as CASSLVGGEGTKNIQYF. The rearranged segments are TRBV7-2 and TRBJ2-4; 7 central nucleotides agree with TRBD2. Trimming leaves V shorter by 1 base and J shorter by 2 bases, with the junction holding 8 bases beyond the gene matches. The germline V gene sets CDR1 to SGHTA and CDR2 to FQGNSA. The CDR3 measures 17 amino acids from cysteine to phenylalanine. CDR3 DNA only is kept here, 51 bases in frame from base 1.